This is a list of T cell receptor beta chains from one sample in a study of blood T cell repertoires in COVID-19. Method: immunoSEQ multiplex PCR; TCRdb's copy keeps in-frame clones and lacks some. The sample lists some 150,000 clones, 80% to 85% occurring once. The sample consisted of peripheral blood. The source of these receptors is a human donor with acute or convalescent COVID-19. The donor label of this sample is uncertain. CDR3s include the opening cysteine and the closing phenylalanine or tryptophan. A D gene is named only where the DNA matches it firmly. Expanded clones get a size class; other rows say once, few or many, or leave the size out.

abundance: -; v_gene: TRBV19; j_gene: TRBJ1-2; d_gene: -; CDR3nt: TGTGCCAGTGGGGCGAAGGAAGGCTACACCTTC; CDR3aa: CASGAKEGYTF
abundance: -; v_gene: TRBV28; j_gene: TRBJ1-5; d_gene: TRBD1; CDR3nt: TGTGCCAGCAGCACAGGGGGGACCAATCAGCCCCAGCATTTT; CDR3aa: CASSTGGTNQPQHF
abundance: -; v_gene: TRBV19; j_gene: TRBJ1-3; d_gene: -; CDR3nt: TGTGCCAGTGTCCCCGGGAGCTCTGGAAACACCATATATTTT; CDR3aa: CASVPGSSGNTIYF
abundance: -; v_gene: TRBV12-3/TRBV12-4; j_gene: TRBJ1-2; d_gene: TRBD1; CDR3nt: TGTGCCAGCAGTCCCACAGGGGTAGTTGGCTACACCTTC; CDR3aa: CASSPTGVVGYTF
abundance: -; v_gene: TRBV28; j_gene: TRBJ1-1; d_gene: -; CDR3nt: TGTGCCAGCTACATTGGGGCAGGGAGGGCGAACACTGAAGCTTTCTTT; CDR3aa: CASYIGAGRANTEAFF
abundance: -; v_gene: TRBV11-2; j_gene: TRBJ2-1; d_gene: TRBD2; CDR3nt: TGTGCCAGCAGCTTAGGTAGCGGGGGGGCGAATGAGCAGTTCTTC; CDR3aa: CASSLGSGGANEQFF
abundance: -; v_gene: TRBV28; j_gene: TRBJ1-2; d_gene: -; CDR3nt: TGTGCCAGCAGGCCCGGGGGAAGCGGTGGCTACACCTTC; CDR3aa: CASRPGGSGGYTF
abundance: few; v_gene: TRBV3-1/TRBV3-2; j_gene: TRBJ2-7; d_gene: TRBD1; CDR3nt: TGTGCCAGCAGCCGTGGGACAGACTCCTACGAGCAGTACTTC; CDR3aa: CASSRGTDSYEQYF
abundance: -; v_gene: TRBV5-1; j_gene: TRBJ1-4; d_gene: -; CDR3nt: TGCGCCAGCAGCTCGGGTGGGGCGCGCAATGAAAAACTGTTTTTT; CDR3aa: CASSSGGARNEKLFF
abundance: -; v_gene: TRBV25-1; j_gene: TRBJ1-2; d_gene: TRBD1; CDR3nt: TGTGCCAGCAGTCCGACAGGGGAGGTTGGCTACACCTTC; CDR3aa: CASSPTGEVGYTF
abundance: -; v_gene: TRBV20-1; j_gene: TRBJ2-1; d_gene: -; CDR3nt: TGCAGTGCTTCGCCGGGGGTCGGGCAGTTCTTC; CDR3aa: CSASPGVGQFF
abundance: -; v_gene: TRBV27; j_gene: TRBJ2-3; d_gene: TRBD2; CDR3nt: TGTGCCAGCAGTTTATCCCCCGGAGCGGGAACCCCAGATACGCAGTATTTT; CDR3aa: CASSLSPGAGTPDTQYF
abundance: -; v_gene: TRBV5-1; j_gene: TRBJ1-2; d_gene: -; CDR3nt: TGCGCCAGCAGCTTGGGGGACAAAGACTATGGCTACACCTTC; CDR3aa: CASSLGDKDYGYTF
abundance: -; v_gene: TRBV3-1/TRBV3-2; j_gene: TRBJ1-1; d_gene: -; CDR3nt: TGTGCCAGCAGCCAATCAGGATCGCCTAACACTGAAGCTTTCTTT; CDR3aa: CASSQSGSPNTEAFF
abundance: -; v_gene: TRBV7-2; j_gene: TRBJ2-7; d_gene: TRBD1; CDR3nt: TGTGCCAGCAGCAAACAGACAGGGGACGAGCAGTACTTC; CDR3aa: CASSKQTGDEQYF
abundance: -; v_gene: TRBV7-9; j_gene: TRBJ2-5; d_gene: -; CDR3nt: TGTGCCAGCAGCCGACTAGGGGCCCGGGAGACCCAGTACTTC; CDR3aa: CASSRLGARETQYF
abundance: few; v_gene: TRBV19; j_gene: TRBJ1-2; d_gene: TRBD1; CDR3nt: TGTGCCAGTAACCCTTGGGGACAGTCAAAGCAAAACTATGGCTACACCTTC; CDR3aa: CASNPWGQSKQNYGYTF
abundance: -; v_gene: TRBV19; j_gene: TRBJ2-3; d_gene: -; CDR3nt: TGTGCCAGTAGGGAGGGGAGGACAGATACGCAGTATTTT; CDR3aa: CASREGRTDTQYF
abundance: -; v_gene: TRBV9; j_gene: TRBJ2-1; d_gene: -; CDR3nt: TGTGCCAGCAGCGCCCGCCGTTTAGGGGACAATGAGCAGTTCTTC; CDR3aa: CASSARRLGDNEQFF
abundance: -; v_gene: TRBV15; j_gene: TRBJ1-4; d_gene: -; CDR3nt: TGTGCCACCAGCAGAGATCGGGGTTCTGGTGAAAAACTGTTTTTT; CDR3aa: CATSRDRGSGEKLFF
abundance: few; v_gene: TRBV30; j_gene: TRBJ1-5; d_gene: -; CDR3nt: TGTGCCTGGAGTAGCGGGGAGTTTGGTCAGCCCCAGCATTTT; CDR3aa: CAWSSGEFGQPQHF
abundance: -; v_gene: TRBV7-8; j_gene: TRBJ2-5; d_gene: -; CDR3nt: TGTGCCAGCAGTAAAGAGGGCGGTTCCCAAGAGACCCAGTACTTC; CDR3aa: CASSKEGGSQETQYF
abundance: -; v_gene: TRBV5-4; j_gene: TRBJ1-6; d_gene: -; CDR3nt: TGTGCCAGCAGCTTGGAGTTACAGGGTAATTCACCCCTCCACTTT; CDR3aa: CASSLELQGNSPLHF
abundance: few; v_gene: TRBV11-3; j_gene: TRBJ2-1; d_gene: -; CDR3nt: TGTGCCAGCAGCTTAGTTTATACTAGCTACAATGAGCAGTTCTTC; CDR3aa: CASSLVYTSYNEQFF
abundance: few; v_gene: TRBV9; j_gene: TRBJ1-2; d_gene: -; CDR3nt: TGTGCCAGCAGCGTAGCCCCCTTCCAGGGTATCTATGGCTACACCTTC; CDR3aa: CASSVAPFQGIYGYTF
abundance: few; v_gene: TRBV12-2; j_gene: TRBJ2-7; d_gene: -; CDR3nt: TGTGCAAGTCGCTCGCGACAGGGGGCGGACGAGCAGTACTTC; CDR3aa: CASRSRQGADEQYF
abundance: -; v_gene: TRBV7-9; j_gene: TRBJ1-6; d_gene: -; CDR3nt: TGTGCCAGCAGCTTAGATGAGGGTTCACCCCTCCACTTT; CDR3aa: CASSLDEGSPLHF
abundance: once; v_gene: TRBV3-1/TRBV3-2; j_gene: TRBJ2-1; d_gene: TRBD2; CDR3nt: TGTGCCAGCAGCCTAAGCGGGGGATCCTACAATGAGCAGTTCTTC; CDR3aa: CASSLSGGSYNEQFF
abundance: -; v_gene: TRBV11-2; j_gene: TRBJ1-2; d_gene: -; CDR3nt: TGTGCCAGCAGCCCTGGAGGTATTTATGGCTACACCTTC; CDR3aa: CASSPGGIYGYTF
abundance: -; v_gene: TRBV3-1/TRBV3-2; j_gene: TRBJ1-2; d_gene: -; CDR3nt: TGTGCCAGCAGCCAGGAGTTTAACTATGGCTACACCTTC; CDR3aa: CASSQEFNYGYTF
abundance: few; v_gene: TRBV3-1/TRBV3-2; j_gene: TRBJ1-4; d_gene: -; CDR3nt: TGTGCCAGCAGCCAAGGCGGAGATGAAAAACTGTTTTTT; CDR3aa: CASSQGGDEKLFF
abundance: -; v_gene: TRBV6-5; j_gene: TRBJ1-5; d_gene: TRBD1; CDR3nt: TGTGCCAGCAGTTACGCAGGGGGTAGTGGTCAGCCCCAGCATTTT; CDR3aa: CASSYAGGSGQPQHF
abundance: -; v_gene: TRBV5-6; j_gene: TRBJ1-5; d_gene: -; CDR3nt: TGTGCCAGCAGCTCTACCGACGGGATGGGGATTTATAGCAATCAGCCCCAGCATTTT; CDR3aa: CASSSTDGMGIYSNQPQHF
abundance: -; v_gene: TRBV3-1/TRBV3-2; j_gene: TRBJ1-5; d_gene: TRBD1; CDR3nt: TGTGCCAGCAGCCAAGGACAGGGTAATCAGCCCCAGCATTTT; CDR3aa: CASSQGQGNQPQHF
abundance: -; v_gene: TRBV3-1/TRBV3-2; j_gene: TRBJ2-7; d_gene: TRBD2; CDR3nt: TGTGCCAGCAGCCGTAGCGGGGGGGCCTACGAGCAGTACTTC; CDR3aa: CASSRSGGAYEQYF
abundance: -; v_gene: TRBV7-9; j_gene: TRBJ2-2; d_gene: TRBD2; CDR3nt: TGTGCCAGCAGCCAACTAGCGGCGAACACCGGGGAGCTGTTTTTT; CDR3aa: CASSQLAANTGELFF
abundance: -; v_gene: TRBV12-5; j_gene: TRBJ2-2; d_gene: TRBD1; CDR3nt: TGTGCTAGTGGTTTGGTACCCCACTCCGGGGACAGGGGACTGATTCTCACCGGGGAGCTGTTTTTT; CDR3aa: CASGLVPHSGDRGLILTGELFF
abundance: once; v_gene: TRBV5-4; j_gene: TRBJ1-2; d_gene: TRBD1; CDR3nt: TGTGCCAGCAGCACCTCACAGGGGGGGGACTATGGCTACACCTTC; CDR3aa: CASSTSQGGDYGYTF
abundance: -; v_gene: TRBV9; j_gene: TRBJ2-4; d_gene: TRBD1; CDR3nt: TGTGCCAGCAGCACCACCGGGACAGGGGGCGTAAGCATTCAGTACTTC; CDR3aa: CASSTTGTGGVSIQYF
abundance: -; v_gene: TRBV5-6; j_gene: TRBJ1-5; d_gene: -; CDR3nt: TGTGCCAGCAGCTTGGCAGGCAATCAGCCCCAGCATTTT; CDR3aa: CASSLAGNQPQHF
abundance: -; v_gene: TRBV2; j_gene: TRBJ1-4; d_gene: -; CDR3nt: TGTGCCAGCTCCTCCGGGAGATCAACTAATGAAAAACTGTTTTTT; CDR3aa: CASSSGRSTNEKLFF
abundance: -; v_gene: TRBV5-6; j_gene: TRBJ2-1; d_gene: TRBD2; CDR3nt: TGTGCCAGCAGCTTGGGGGGACTAGATTGGGAGCAGTTCTTC; CDR3aa: CASSLGGLDWEQFF
abundance: once; v_gene: TRBV4-1; j_gene: TRBJ2-3; d_gene: TRBD2; CDR3nt: TGCGCCAGCAGCCAACAGGGGACTAGCGGGTCGACAGATACGCAGTATTTT; CDR3aa: CASSQQGTSGSTDTQYF
abundance: -; v_gene: TRBV18; j_gene: TRBJ2-2; d_gene: TRBD2; CDR3nt: TGTGCCAGCTCAGGCGGGGGGACGAACACCGGGGAGCTGTTTTTT; CDR3aa: CASSGGGTNTGELFF
abundance: few; v_gene: TRBV30; j_gene: TRBJ2-3; d_gene: TRBD2; CDR3nt: TGTGCCTGGAGTCTACGGCCCGGACTAGCTTTCACAGATACGCAGTATTTT; CDR3aa: CAWSLRPGLAFTDTQYF
abundance: -; v_gene: TRBV3-1/TRBV3-2; j_gene: TRBJ1-5; d_gene: TRBD1; CDR3nt: TGTGCCAGCAGCCAGTACCAGGGGGCACAACAGCCCCAGCATTTT; CDR3aa: CASSQYQGAQQPQHF
abundance: -; v_gene: TRBV9; j_gene: TRBJ2-2; d_gene: -; CDR3nt: TGTGCCAGCAGCGCTCGGGACACCCGTCCCGGGGAGCTGTTTTTT; CDR3aa: CASSARDTRPGELFF
abundance: once; v_gene: TRBV5-6; j_gene: TRBJ1-6; d_gene: -; CDR3nt: TGTGCCAGCAGCTGGGCGGGTGTGGGTTCACCCCTCCACTTT; CDR3aa: CASSWAGVGSPLHF
abundance: -; v_gene: TRBV9; j_gene: TRBJ1-5; d_gene: -; CDR3nt: TGTGCCAGCAGCGTAGGAGAGGGCAGGCAGCCCCAGCATTTT; CDR3aa: CASSVGEGRQPQHF
abundance: -; v_gene: TRBV6-5; j_gene: TRBJ1-5; d_gene: -; CDR3nt: TGTGCCAGCAGTTACTCCCCACGGAATCAGCCCCAGCATTTT; CDR3aa: CASSYSPRNQPQHF
abundance: few; v_gene: TRBV28; j_gene: TRBJ1-4; d_gene: -; CDR3nt: TGTGCCAGCGGGTCCCTCAGGGGAGGGTCTGAAAAACTGTTTTTT; CDR3aa: CASGSLRGGSEKLFF
abundance: few; v_gene: TRBV29-1; j_gene: TRBJ2-7; d_gene: TRBD2; CDR3nt: TGCAGCGTTGAAGAGGGAACTAGCGGGGGGGTAGGGCAGTACTTC; CDR3aa: CSVEEGTSGGVGQYF
abundance: -; v_gene: TRBV19; j_gene: TRBJ2-7; d_gene: -; CDR3nt: TGTGCCAGTAGAAGAACAGCCACCTACGAGCAGTACTTC; CDR3aa: CASRRTATYEQYF
abundance: once; v_gene: TRBV27; j_gene: TRBJ2-1; d_gene: TRBD2; CDR3nt: TGTGCCAGCAGTTTAGAGAGGGGACTAGTAAGGAGCAATGAGCAGTTCTTC; CDR3aa: CASSLERGLVRSNEQFF